What follows is one T cell receptor beta chain and its context. The antigen remains undetermined. Per germline, CDR1 LNHDA and CDR2 SQIVND (reference sequence). The CDR3 length is 15 residues. V shed 4 bases and J shed 4 bases, with 16 bases lying between them. This sample was included in a study of T cell responses to AZD1222 COVID-19 vaccine. General study points: Sampled repertoires all dated from after the peak T cell response. Just a handful of AZD1222 recipients tested seropositive at baseline. Dominant at 160-218 and 743-854, vaccine-associated CD4 TCRs also spanned spike. Spike-specific TCR breadth rose after two AZD1222 doses, and depth rose as well.

Assay: immunoSEQ multiplex PCR; the TCRdb copy retains only in-frame clones and omits some. There are about 120,000 clones in the sample; less than 90% occur only once, and 2% to 3% lies in the top ten. The sequence derives from an adult in good health. The chain links TRBV19 to TRBJ2-5; maybe TRBD2 (5 bases). Sample: peripheral blood, taken on day 0 of AZD1222 vaccination. CDR3 loop: CASSTSGSSGETQYF. Here the CDR3 DNA reads TGTGCCAGTAGTACGTCGGGGTCCTCAGGAGAGACCCAGTACTTC.